These T cell receptor beta chains were read from a single sample in a study of glioma-infiltrating T cells. TCRdb analysed the multiplex PCR reads with MiXCR anew, one entry per CDR3 protein. In the table there are 110,000 or so distinct CDR3 sequences, less than 30% of which are singletons. Sample: glioma tissue, nonneoplastic brain tissue, or PBMCs (not recorded which). These receptors originate from a human donor with low-grade glioma or glioblastoma, undergoing nonglioma brain surgery, or in good health (not recorded which). Both conserved end residues are part of each CDR3. D genes are given only for firm matches. Not every row has a clone size; where given, it reads once, few, many or a size class.

D	size	V	J	DNA	CDR3
-	many	TRBV7-9	TRBJ1-2	TGTGCCAGCAGCCCTACTTCCGCGTATGGCTACACCTTC	CASSPTSAYGYTF
-	-	TRBV7-2	TRBJ1-2	TGTGTCAGCAGCTTCTCCGTAGTCGGCTACACCTTC	CVSSFSVVGYTF
-	few	TRBV14	TRBJ1-1	TGTGCCAGCAGCCAATACAGGTTGCGGATCACTGAAGCTTTCTTT	CASSQYRLRITEAFF
TRBD2	-	TRBV4-1	TRBJ2-1	TGCGCCAGCAGGTTACTAGCGGGAGGGGAGCATGAGCAGTTCTTC	CASRLLAGGEHEQFF
TRBD2	many	TRBV15	TRBJ2-3	TGTGCCACCAGCAGAGATTCCCTACTAGCGGGAAGAACGGGTACGCAGTATTTT	CATSRDSLLAGRTGTQYF
-	many	TRBV6-2/TRBV6-3	TRBJ2-7	TGTGCCAGCAGCAGACCGGCGACCTACGAGCAGTACTTC	CASSRPATYEQYF
-	many	TRBV7-9	TRBJ1-5	TGTGCCAGCAGCTTACAGGGCAATCAGCCCCAGCATTTT	CASSLQGNQPQHF
TRBD2	-	TRBV29-1	TRBJ2-3	TGCAGCGGTTCCGGGACTAGCGGGGGCACAGATACGCAGTATTTT	CSGSGTSGGTDTQYF
-	many	TRBV10-3	TRBJ2-3	TGTGCCATCGGCGATTCCGGGACTCCCCGAGATACGCAGTATTTT	CAIGDSGTPRDTQYF
-	few	TRBV14	TRBJ2-2	TGTGCCAGCAGCCAAGATTGGTTGAAGGTCCCCACCGGGGAGCTGTTTTTT	CASSQDWLKVPTGELFF
-	many	TRBV20-1	TRBJ1-1	TGCAGTGCTAGTAAGGACGGGGGCACTGAAGCTTTCTTT	CSASKDGGTEAFF
-	many	TRBV24-1	TRBJ2-5	TGTGCCACCAGTGACACCCGGGACATACTAGAGACCCAGTACTTC	CATSDTRDILETQYF
-	many	TRBV7-2	TRBJ2-7	TGTGCCAGCAGCTGGGCAGGAAGCTCCTACGAGCAGTACTTC	CASSWAGSSYEQYF
TRBD2	few	TRBV9	TRBJ2-1	TGTGCCAGCAGCGCCCACCCGGGACTAGCGGGAGGATACAATGAGCAGTTCTTC	CASSAHPGLAGGYNEQFF
TRBD1	many	TRBV27	TRBJ2-1	TGTGCCAGCAGTTTAATCACGACAGGGGGCTCCTACAATGAGCAGTTCTTC	CASSLITTGGSYNEQFF
TRBD1	many	TRBV27	TRBJ2-1	TGTGCCAGTATAAACTCCGGGACAGGGGCTTACGGTGAGCAGTTCTTC	CASINSGTGAYGEQFF
TRBD1	once	TRBV28	TRBJ1-2	TGTGTTAGCAGTCTTCTACAGGGGTCCTATGGCTACACCTTC	CVSSLLQGSYGYTF
TRBD1	few	TRBV5-5	TRBJ1-6	TGTGCCAGCAGCGTGCGAACAGGGGGCTCTTATAATTCACCCCTCCACTTT	CASSVRTGGSYNSPLHF
-	-	TRBV6-2/TRBV6-3	TRBJ2-7	TGTTCCAGTCCAGGGAGCTCCTACGAGCAGTACTTC	CSSPGSSYEQYF
TRBD1	many	TRBV4-1	TRBJ2-1	TGCGCCAGCAGCCTTACCCTCGACAGGGGCTCCTACAATGAGCAGTTCTTC	CASSLTLDRGSYNEQFF
-	many	TRBV7-2	TRBJ1-5	TGTGCCAGCAGCGGACGACAGTATAGCAATCAGCCCCAGCATTTT	CASSGRQYSNQPQHF
-	many	TRBV12-3/TRBV12-4	TRBJ1-1	TGTGCCAGCAGTTTGAACCCGGTGAACACTGAAGCTTTCTTT	CASSLNPVNTEAFF
-	-	TRBV14	TRBJ1-4	TGTGCCAGCAGCCAGAGGGGGTTTTTGGGAGAGAATGAAAAACTGTTTTTT	CASSQRGFLGENEKLFF
-	many	TRBV29-1	TRBJ2-7	TGCAGCGTTGATGGTGCAGGCAACTCCGTCGAGCAGTACTTC	CSVDGAGNSVEQYF
-	many	TRBV6-2/TRBV6-3	TRBJ2-5	TGTGCCAGCAGTTACCGGGAAGAGACCCAGTACTTC	CASSYREETQYF
-	-	TRBV27	TRBJ2-3	TGTGCCAGCAGTTTACCGTCAAGCGCAGATACGCAGTATTTC	CASSLPSSADTQYF
TRBD2	many	TRBV6-2/TRBV6-3	TRBJ2-3	TGTGCCAGCAATTCACTAGCGGGAGTCACCACAGATACGCAGTATTTT	CASNSLAGVTTDTQYF
-	many	TRBV4-3	TRBJ1-2	TGCGCCAGCAGCCAAGATCCAACACCTAACTATGGCTACACCTTC	CASSQDPTPNYGYTF
-	few	TRBV28	TRBJ2-7	TGTGCCAGCACCCTGGGGACGAACTACGAGCAGTACTTC	CASTLGTNYEQYF
-	many	TRBV7-9	TRBJ1-1	TGTGCCAGCCAGGGTGACACTGAAGCTTTCTTT	CASQGDTEAFF
-	-	TRBV5-1	TRBJ2-7	TGCGCCAGCAGCAGATCCTACGAGCAGTACTTC	CASSRSYEQYF
TRBD1	-	TRBV30	TRBJ1-2	TGTGCCTGGAGTTTTGCCTCGGACAGGGCCTATGGCTACACCTTC	CAWSFASDRAYGYTF
TRBD1	many	TRBV20-1	TRBJ1-5	TGCAGTGCTAGAAAGGACAGGCTAATCAATCAGCCCCAGCATTTT	CSARKDRLINQPQHF
-	-	TRBV20-1	TRBJ2-1	TGCAGTGCCCCCTGGCGGGTCCTCACGGGTGAGCAGTTCTTC	CSAPWRVLTGEQFF
-	many	TRBV6-2/TRBV6-3	TRBJ1-5	TGTGCCAGCAGTTTCGACATAAGCAATCAGCCCCAGCATTTT	CASSFDISNQPQHF
-	many	TRBV14	TRBJ1-2	TGTGCCAGCAGCCAAGTGAAGGACTGGCTCTATGGCTACACCTTC	CASSQVKDWLYGYTF
-	many	TRBV28	TRBJ2-1	TGTGGGGCGGAGGGGGCCACCTACAATGAGCAGTTCTTC	CGAEGATYNEQFF
TRBD2	few	TRBV5-1	TRBJ2-1	TGCGCCAGCAGCTTGGAACAAGGACTAGTTGGTGGCAATGAGCAGTTCTTC	CASSLEQGLVGGNEQFF
-	many	TRBV19	TRBJ1-5	TGTGCCAGTAGTATCCTGAATAGCAATCAGCCCCAGCATTTT	CASSILNSNQPQHF
TRBD1	many	TRBV6-2/TRBV6-3	TRBJ2-6	TGTGCCAGCAGTCAGGGACAGCCCTCTGGGGCCAACGTCCTGACTTTC	CASSQGQPSGANVLTF
TRBD2	many	TRBV20-1	TRBJ2-7	TGCAGTGCTAGGCGGGGGACTAACTCCTACGAGCAGTACTTC	CSARRGTNSYEQYF
TRBD1	few	TRBV18	TRBJ2-3	TGTGCCAGCTCACCCGGGACAGGGAGCACAGATACGCAGTATTTT	CASSPGTGSTDTQYF
-	many	TRBV5-1	TRBJ1-1	TGCGCCAGCAGCTTGACGGGAAGTAACACTGAAGCTTTCTTT	CASSLTGSNTEAFF
-	many	TRBV6-2/TRBV6-3	TRBJ1-6	TGTGCCAGCACCGACGAGGGCGATGGAACCCTCCACTTT	CASTDEGDGTLHF
-	many	TRBV29-1	TRBJ2-1	TGCAGCGTTGGAGGGGGCTCCTACAATGAGCAGTTCTTC	CSVGGGSYNEQFF
-	many	TRBV20-1	TRBJ2-1	TGCAGTGCTAGGCGAAGCGGAACCTACAATGAGCAGTTCTTC	CSARRSGTYNEQFF
TRBD2	few	TRBV12-3/TRBV12-4	TRBJ2-1	TGTGCCAGCACCCAGCGGGAGGGTCGCCAGTTCTTC	CASTQREGRQFF
TRBD1	many	TRBV14	TRBJ1-6	TGTGCCAGCAGCCCCATCGACAGGGGGAATTCACCCCTCCACTTT	CASSPIDRGNSPLHF
-	many	TRBV7-2	TRBJ1-5	TGTGCCAGCAGCCTCACAGCTAGCAATCAGCCCCAGCATTTT	CASSLTASNQPQHF
-	-	TRBV7-9	TRBJ2-7	TGTGCCAGCAGCTTAGGATCAACGGTCGAGCAGTACTTC	CASSLGSTVEQYF
TRBD2	many	TRBV6-2/TRBV6-3	TRBJ2-3	TGTGCCAGCAATCTAGCGGGAGCTGGCGGTACGCAGTATTTT	CASNLAGAGGTQYF
-	many	TRBV15	TRBJ2-7	TGTGCCACCAGCAGTTGGGGGGGACAGAGCTCCTACGAGCAGTACTTC	CATSSWGGQSSYEQYF
TRBD2	many	TRBV20-1	TRBJ2-7	TGCAGTGCCCTTAGCGGGAGATCCCACGAGCAGTACTTC	CSALSGRSHEQYF
TRBD1	many	TRBV2	TRBJ1-5	TGTGCCAGTCAGGGACAGGGCAATCAGCCCCAGCATTTT	CASQGQGNQPQHF
-	many	TRBV5-4	TRBJ1-1	TGTGCCAGCAGCCTGAGACAGTCGGGGAACACTGAAGCTTTCTTT	CASSLRQSGNTEAFF